This T cell receptor beta chain was identified during a study of blood T cell repertoires in COVID-19 (dated by TCRdb to 2020 to 2021). Regarding the research as a whole: Collaborator samples came from the United States, Italy and Spain and covered acute and convalescent phases of COVID-19. The dataset comprised deeply sampled blood TCRbeta repertoires from subjects exposed to, actively infected with, or recovered from COVID-19. The repertoires were released in a freely available public database intended as a resource for research on the immune response to SARS-CoV-2. The material from the prospective study consisted of cDNA or gDNA derived from T cells, B-cell-depleted T cells, or PBMCs. Where available, HLA class I and class II types were taken from metadata supplied by the sample provider and were not determined by assay-based typing. A de-identified subject ID, COVID-19 status, age in years and sex were almost always included in the sample metadata. Samples came from the ongoing ImmuneRACE study (first 160 participants) plus 1,254 subjects from 6 global collaborators. Beyond this particular receptor, the publication reports: How much clinical and demographic metadata was included differed by source and by participant, and the metadata was provided uncurated.

About this clone: This receptor's antigen is unknown. The input lacks base qualities; no much larger clone sits a single base away.

V sheds 3 bases and J sheds 0 bases, leaving 12 bases between their ends. The CDR3, cysteine through phenylalanine, is 16 amino acids long. Left in the record is the CDR3 DNA by itself, 48 bases read in frame from the first base. CDR1 is given as LNHDA and CDR2 as SQIVND, both from the germline V gene (reference sequence). Another Seattle source contributed samples from volunteer blood donors who had recovered from COVID-19. Collaborating institutions collected whole blood in K2EDTA tubes following their own protocols. For TCRbeta analysis, collaborator samples were shipped as frozen whole blood, as isolated PBMCs, or as DNA extracted from either sample type. TCRbeta CDR3 regions were amplified from genomic DNA by means of the immunoSEQ Assay, a bias-controlled multiplex PCR. In the paper's pipeline: The number of nucleated cells in each sample was estimated by amplification of reference gene primers within the assay. To quantify the absolute abundance of each unique TCRbeta CDR3 rearrangement, sequence reads were collapsed and filtered. Productive Simpson clonality was computed per sample as the square root of Simpson's diversity index over productive rearrangements. This immuneACCESS table, as held by TCRdb, lists in-frame sequences with V and J called but not all clones. Of the missing ones, under half trace to an unresolved V gene in checked studies; the others have no known cause. Clone size and V and J calls were adopted from that table, with D and trimming inferred from the DNA. The sample table shows more than 200,000 clones, and more than 70% are seen once. The ten largest clones add up to 2.1% of the sample.

This TCR came from a woman between 40 and 50 years old who had recovered from COVID-19. The sample taken for sequencing was peripheral blood. The V and J segments used are TRBV19 and TRBJ2-4, with no confident D gene call. The CDR3: CASSILTPGAKNIQYF. The DNA sequence reads TGTGCCAGTAGTATCCTGACCCCGGGAGCCAAAAACATTCAGTACTTC.